Each of the 20 T cell receptor beta chains below was sequenced from the same sample in a study of patients and donors after allogeneic stem cell transplantation. TCRdb itself ran the RT-PCR reads through MiXCR, one entry per CDR3 protein. Among hundreds of thousands of distinct CDR3 sequences, about a sixth were seen once, and the ten largest hold around 6.8%. Sequencing input: blood, either unsorted or a sorted T cell fraction (not recorded which). Every receptor here comes from a human donor who was either an allogeneic HSCT recipient or a stem cell or donor lymphocyte infusion donor (not recorded which). It is not recorded whose cells these are; they may come from a transplant donor.

This clonotype turned up a few times. The rearrangement links TRBV19 to TRBJ2-3; a weak D match, TRBD1 (6 bases). The CDR3 is 14 residues long. Trimming pared 5 bases from V and 2 bases from J, leaving 11 bases between. Germline values: CDR1 LNHDA, CDR2 SQIVND (reference sequence). CDR3 loop: CASSSRQATDTQYF. In DNA form, the CDR3 reads TGTGCCAGTAGTTCTAGACAGGCCACAGATACGCAGTATTTT.

This clonotype occurred a few times. The chain combines TRBV4-3 with TRBJ2-2; D may be TRBD1 (6 bases). CDR3 length: 17 residues. Trimming cost V 0 bases and J 4 bases, with 15 bases left between them. Germline V gene lookup returns CDR1 LGHNA and CDR2 YSLEER. The CDR3: CASSQDLVGAGTGELFF. The DNA of the CDR3 is TGCGCCAGCAGCCAAGATCTCGTGGGGGCGGGCACCGGGGAGCTGTTTTTT.

The chain links TRBV11-1 to TRBJ1-6; 8 bases line up with TRBD1. The germline gives CDR1 SGHAT, CDR2 FQDESV (reference sequence). The V and J ends lost 5 bases and 3 bases, in that order; junction bases with no gene match: 15. The CDR3 covers 19 residues. The CDR3 loop is CASSIGRGTGIDYNSPLHF. CDR3 bases: TGTGCCAGCAGCATCGGTCGTGGGACAGGAATTGACTATAATTCACCCCTCCACTTT.

The sample holds a few counts of this clonotype. V and J are TRBV7-6 and TRBJ2-7; 12 bases fit TRBD2. The CDR3 has 15 residues. Germline CDR1 and CDR2: SGHVS and FNYEAQ. J lost 3 bases, V lost 4 bases, and 4 bases had no gene match. This chain's CDR3 is CASSSGLAGIYEQYF. The CDR3 DNA is TGTGCCAGCAGCTCCGGACTAGCGGGAATCTACGAGCAGTACTTC.

This rearrangement joins TRBV7-2 to TRBJ2-7; the match to TRBD2 covers 11 bases. The V segment lost 5 bases and the J segment 3 bases; nucleotides outside the gene matches: 9. CDR1 and CDR2 (germline): SGHTA, FQGNSA. The CDR3 has 16 amino acids. In DNA form, the CDR3 reads TGTGCCAGCAGCCAAGACCGACTAGCGGGGAACTACGAGCAGTACTTC. Its translation: CASSQDRLAGNYEQYF. Full variable domain (remainder filled in from reference TRBV7-2 and TRBJ2-7): GAGVSQSPSNKVTEKGKDVELRCDPISGHTALYWYRQSLGQGLEFLIYFQGNSAPDKSGLPSDRFSAERTGGSVSTLTIQRTQQEDSAVYLCASSQDRLAGNYEQYFGPGTRLTVT.

This clonotype showed up just a few times. The chain has TRBV4-2 and TRBJ2-7; the match to TRBD1 covers 10 bases. The CDR3 has 15 residues. Germline assignment: CDR1 LGHNA and CDR2 YNFKEQ. V was pared by 1 base and J by 1 base, with 1 base of the junction left unmatched. This CDR3 reads CASSQAGQGSYEQYF. As DNA, the CDR3 is TGTGCCAGCAGCCAAGCGGGACAGGGGTCCTACGAGCAGTACTTC.

This clonotype was recorded many times. The rearrangement links TRBV12-3 or TRBV12-4 to TRBJ2-7; a possible D gene is TRBD2 (5 bases). The V end was cut by 7 bases, the J end by 5 bases, with 12 bases between. The CDR3 sequence is 12 residues long. CDR3 in amino acids: CASKGEDHEQYF. The DNA of the CDR3 is TGTGCCAGCAAGGGAGAGGACCACGAGCAGTACTTC.

The chain has TRBV20-1 and TRBJ1-5; a possible D gene is TRBD1 (5 bases). V was shortened by 3 bases and J by 1 base, with 10 bases between the two germline ends. The CDR3 is made up of 14 amino acids. CDR1 and CDR2 from the germline V gene are DFQATT and SNEGSKA (reference sequence). In DNA form, the CDR3 reads TGCAGTGCTAGTCAGCAGGGAAGCAATCAGCCCCAGCATTTT. This encodes CSASQQGSNQPQHF.

The rearrangement joins TRBV2 to TRBJ2-7; D remains unclear. V was shortened by 5 bases and J by 4 bases, with 6 bases between the two germline ends. Looked up from germline, CDR1 is SNHLY and CDR2 is FYNNEI. The CDR3 sequence is 11 residues long. The CDR3 is CASSTLYEQYF. DNA of the CDR3: TGTGCCAGCAGTACCCTATACGAGCAGTACTTC. Full variable domain (outside the CDR3, taken from reference TRBV2 and TRBJ2-7): EPEVTQTPSHQVTQMGQEVILRCVPISNHLYFYWYRQILGQKVEFLVSFYNNEISEKSEIFDDQFSVERPDGSNFTLKIRSTKLEDSAMYFCASSTLYEQYFGPGTRLTVT.

This clonotype was counted only a few times. The chain combines TRBV2 with TRBJ1-6; D remains unclear. The germline CDR1 and CDR2 sequences are SNHLY and FYNNEI. V was shortened by 4 bases and J by 0 bases, with 4 bases between the two germline ends. The CDR3 spans 14 residues. The CDR3 coding sequence is TGTGCCAGCAGTGTAAGCTCCTATAATTCACCCCTCCACTTT. This sequence encodes CASSVSSYNSPLHF.

The genes are TRBV30 and TRBJ2-3, with D possibly called TRBD1 or TRBD2 (6 bases each). The CDR3 totals 15 residues. Germline V gene lookup returns CDR1 GTSNPN and CDR2 SVGIG (reference sequence). Trimming cost V 0 bases and J 6 bases, with 16 bases left between them. DNA of the CDR3: TGTGCCTGGAGTGTATTGGGGGGCGCATCCGATACGCAGTATTTT. Amino acids: CAWSVLGGASDTQYF. The full variable domain, in which reference TRBV30 and TRBJ2-3 provide the parts outside the CDR3, is SQTIHQWPATLVQPVGSPLSLECTVEGTSNPNLYWYRQAAGRGLQLLFYSVGIGQISSEVPQNLSASRPQDRQFILSSKKLLLSDSGFYLCAWSVLGGASDTQYFGPGTRLTVL.

The V and J genes are TRBV12-3 or TRBV12-4 and TRBJ1-6; 9 nucleotides line up with TRBD1. Losses at the gene ends were 10 bases for V and 10 bases for J; bases not matched to a gene: 14. The CDR3 length is 15 residues. In DNA form, the CDR3 reads TGTGCCACCAAGCCCCTGGGACAGGGCAAATCACCCCTCCACTTT. This gives the protein CATKPLGQGKSPLHF.

Ten or more counts support this clonotype. This sequence joins TRBV4-2 and TRBJ2-7, with TRBD2 matching over 9 bases. V was clipped by 4 bases and J by 3 bases; unmatched bases: 7. Germline V gene lookup returns CDR1 LGHNA and CDR2 YNFKEQ. The CDR3 contains 15 residues. In nucleotides, the CDR3 is TGTGCCAGCAGCCGAGAAGCGGGGGGATACTACGAGCAGTACTTC. It yields the protein CASSREAGGYYEQYF.

Only a few counts were recorded for this clonotype. This chain connects TRBV4-2 to TRBJ1-1; D ambiguous. The CDR3 has 15 amino acids. Germline V gene sequence: CDR1 LGHNA, CDR2 YNFKEQ. The ends were cut back, 0 bases at V and 4 bases at J, with 12 bases in the middle. The CDR3 loop is CASSQDYELFTEAFF. The DNA for the CDR3 is TGTGCCAGCAGCCAAGACTATGAGTTGTTCACTGAAGCTTTCTTT.

The genes are TRBV7-9 and TRBJ1-1, with D maybe TRBD1 (5 bases). The CDR3 length is 16 residues. The germline CDR1 and CDR2 sequences are SEHNR and FQNEAQ (reference sequence). The V and J ends lost 7 bases and 0 bases respectively, with 18 bases between them. CDR3 in amino acids: CASIGAGNSMNTEAFF. The CDR3 coding sequence is TGTGCCAGCATCGGGGCCGGGAACTCCATGAACACTGAAGCTTTCTTT.

The chain combines TRBV2 with TRBJ1-6; D remains unclear. The ends were cut back, 8 bases at V and 0 bases at J, with 5 bases in the middle. Germline CDR1 reads SNHLY; CDR2 reads FYNNEI. The CDR3 extends over 13 amino acids. The CDR3 sequence is CASARSYNSPLHF. In nucleotides, the CDR3 is TGTGCCAGCGCTCGCTCCTATAATTCACCCCTCCACTTT.

V and J are TRBV7-2 and TRBJ1-1, with D possibly matching TRBD1 (6 bases). In germline, CDR1 is SGHTA, CDR2 FQGNSA. The CDR3 consists of 14 residues. V lost 6 bases, J lost 1 base, and 12 bases lay in between. The CDR3 loop is CASSFGQRNTEAFF. The CDR3 region has the DNA TGTGCCAGCAGTTTCGGACAGCGGAACACTGAAGCTTTCTTT.

V usage is TRBV19 and J usage is TRBJ2-1; D is uncertain. Deletions cut 3 bases from V and 10 bases from J, with 10 bases between. The CDR3 has 12 residues. The germline V gene encodes CDR1 LNHDA and CDR2 SQIVND (reference sequence). In DNA, the CDR3 is TGTGCCAGTAGTATCGACGGTGGAGAGCAGTTCTTC. Translated, it gives CASSIDGGEQFF.

At least ten counts were recorded for this clonotype. The genes are TRBV9 and TRBJ2-7; no clear D. CDR1 is SGDLS, CDR2 YYNGEE, per germline. The CDR3 totals 13 residues. The V end was cut by 5 bases, the J end by 2 bases, with 11 bases between. The chain's CDR3 is CASSRDPTYEQYF. CDR3 sequence (DNA): TGTGCCAGCAGTAGGGATCCTACCTACGAGCAGTACTTC.

This clonotype was counted a few times. Its ends do not fully match the called genes, so a read error is possible. V gene TRBV4-2 combines with J gene TRBJ1-2; a possible D gene is TRBD1 (5 bases). The length of the CDR3 is 12 residues. Germline V lookup: CDR1 LGHNA, CDR2 YNFKEQ. The CDR3 loop reads CASSQGGGGYTF. As DNA, the CDR3 is TGTGCCAGCAGCCAAGGTGGGGGTGGCTACACTTTC.